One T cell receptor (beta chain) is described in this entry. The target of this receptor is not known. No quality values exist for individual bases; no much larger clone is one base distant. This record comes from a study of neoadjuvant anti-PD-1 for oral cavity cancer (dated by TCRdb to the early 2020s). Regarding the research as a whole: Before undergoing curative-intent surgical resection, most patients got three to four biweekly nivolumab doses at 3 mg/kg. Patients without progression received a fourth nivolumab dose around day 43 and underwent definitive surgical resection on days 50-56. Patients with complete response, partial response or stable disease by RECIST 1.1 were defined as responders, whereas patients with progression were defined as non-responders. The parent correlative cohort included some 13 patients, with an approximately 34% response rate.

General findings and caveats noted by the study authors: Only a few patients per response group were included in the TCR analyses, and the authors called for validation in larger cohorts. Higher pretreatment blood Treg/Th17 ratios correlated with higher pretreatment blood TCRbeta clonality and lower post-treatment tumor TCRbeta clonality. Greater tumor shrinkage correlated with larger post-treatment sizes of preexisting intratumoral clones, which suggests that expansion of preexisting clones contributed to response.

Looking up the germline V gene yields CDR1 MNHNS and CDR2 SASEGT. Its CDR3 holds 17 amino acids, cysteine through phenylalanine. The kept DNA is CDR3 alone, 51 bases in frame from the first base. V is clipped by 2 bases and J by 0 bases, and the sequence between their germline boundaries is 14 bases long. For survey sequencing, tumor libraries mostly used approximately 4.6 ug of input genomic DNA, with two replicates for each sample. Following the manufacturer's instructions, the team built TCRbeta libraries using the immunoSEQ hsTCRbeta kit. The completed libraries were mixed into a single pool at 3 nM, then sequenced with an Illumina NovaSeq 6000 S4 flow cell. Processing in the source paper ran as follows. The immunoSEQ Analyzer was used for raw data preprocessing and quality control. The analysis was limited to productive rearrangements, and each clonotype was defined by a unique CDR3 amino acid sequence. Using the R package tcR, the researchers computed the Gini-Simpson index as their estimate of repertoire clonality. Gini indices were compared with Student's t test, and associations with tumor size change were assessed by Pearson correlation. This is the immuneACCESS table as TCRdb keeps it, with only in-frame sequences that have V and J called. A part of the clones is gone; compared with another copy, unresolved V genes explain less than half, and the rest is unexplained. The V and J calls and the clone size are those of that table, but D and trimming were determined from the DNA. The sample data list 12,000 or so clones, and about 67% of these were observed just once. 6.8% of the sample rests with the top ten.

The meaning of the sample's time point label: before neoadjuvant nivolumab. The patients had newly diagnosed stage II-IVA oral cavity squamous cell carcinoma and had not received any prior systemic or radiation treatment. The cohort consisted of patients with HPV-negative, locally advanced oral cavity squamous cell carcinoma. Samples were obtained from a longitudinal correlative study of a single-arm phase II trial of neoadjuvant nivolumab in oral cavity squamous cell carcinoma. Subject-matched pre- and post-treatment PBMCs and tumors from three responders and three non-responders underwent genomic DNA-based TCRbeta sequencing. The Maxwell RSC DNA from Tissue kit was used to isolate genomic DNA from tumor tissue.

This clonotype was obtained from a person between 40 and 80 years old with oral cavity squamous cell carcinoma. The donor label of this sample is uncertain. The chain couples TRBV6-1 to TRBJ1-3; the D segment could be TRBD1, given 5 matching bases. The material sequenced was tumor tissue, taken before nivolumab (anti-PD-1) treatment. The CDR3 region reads CASSEPLGPFSGNTIYF. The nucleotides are TGTGCCAGCAGTGAACCCTTGGGACCCTTCTCTGGAAACACCATATATTTT.